These 21 T cell receptor beta chains came from one sample sequenced in a study of T cell repertoires in cytomegalovirus infection. For these TCRs, the target antigens are not known. TCRdb re-called the reads through MiXCR, storing one row per CDR3 protein. The sample has 84,000 or so distinct CDR3 sequences; 40% to 50% are singletons. The sequencing here drew on CD8+ T cells from cultured PBMCs, taken from culture after CMV antigen stimulation. These TCRs come from a human donor in good health (CMV status not recorded). Some clones in this sample may be carry-over from other donors' samples.

This sequence joins TRBV7-6 and TRBJ1-1; D is uncertain. This CDR3 is 15 amino acids long. Trimming took 0 bases from V and 8 from J, leaving 16 bases between them. Germline lookup yields CDR1 SGHVS and CDR2 FNYEAQ. This CDR3 reads CASSLANAGEVEAFF. The CDR3 nucleotides are TGTGCCAGCAGCTTAGCGAACGCCGGGGAGGTAGAAGCTTTCTTT.

The genes are TRBV6-1 and TRBJ1-5; D unclear. CDR3 length: 15 amino acids. Trimming took 2 bases from V and 0 from J, leaving 8 bases between them. Germline V gives CDR1 MNHNS, CDR2 SASEGT. The CDR3 sequence is CASSERRNSNQPQHF. CDR3 nucleotides: TGTGCCAGCAGTGAAAGGCGGAATAGCAATCAGCCCCAGCATTTT.

The rearrangement joins TRBV6-2 or TRBV6-3 to TRBJ1-2; D not certain. Germline V lookup: CDR1 MNHEY, CDR2 SVGEGT. The CDR3 spans 15 residues. V was clipped by 6 bases and J by 9 bases, with 23 bases between them. The DNA of the CDR3 is TGTGCCAGCAGCTACGTCATCACGGGCGAAAGTAGCTACACCTTC. This encodes CASSYVITGESSYTF.

The rearrangement joins TRBV27 to TRBJ1-2; D gene unclear. The CDR3 spans 14 residues. Deletions cut 5 bases from V and 4 bases from J, with 14 bases between. The V gene's germline CDR1 is MNHEY and CDR2 SMNVEV (reference sequence). Here the CDR3 reads CASSPPGAPYGYTF. The CDR3 DNA sequence: TGTGCCAGCAGTCCGCCGGGCGCTCCCTATGGCTACACCTTC.

This chain connects TRBV28 to TRBJ2-3, with D tentatively TRBD1 (6 bases). This CDR3 is built from 15 residues. Germline loops: CDR1 MDHEN, CDR2 SYDVKM. Trimming shortened V by 5 bases and J by 6 bases, and 18 bases separated the two germline ends. CDR3 DNA sequence: TGTGCCAGCAGTCATGGACAGTTGACTAAGGATACGCAGTATTTT. Protein sequence: CASSHGQLTKDTQYF.

This chain uses TRBV7-9 with TRBJ2-1, with a tentative D call TRBD2 (6 bases). The CDR3 runs to 15 residues. V was pared by 5 bases and J by 10 bases, with 21 bases between. Germline assignment: CDR1 SEHNR and CDR2 FQNEAQ (reference sequence). The chain's CDR3 is CASSPPEGPFKEQFF. In nucleotides, the CDR3 is TGTGCCAGCAGCCCCCCGGAGGGGCCGTTCAAGGAGCAGTTCTTC.

The chain recombines TRBV6-1 with TRBJ2-1; D is uncertain. Per the germline V gene, CDR1 is MNHNS and CDR2 is SASEGT. This CDR3 comprises 12 residues. The V end was cut by 1 base, the J end by 8 bases, with 6 bases between. In nucleotides, the CDR3 is TGTGCCAGCAGTGAAGGGGTATATGAGCAGTTCTTC. This translates into CASSEGVYEQFF.

V and J are TRBV7-6 and TRBJ1-1; possible D gene TRBD1, 5 bases. The CDR3 totals 13 residues. V was pared by 2 bases and J by 6 bases, with 10 bases between. The V gene's germline CDR1 is SGHVS and CDR2 FNYEAQ. The CDR3 reads CASSLRGRSEAFF. CDR3 nucleotides: TGTGCCAGCAGCTTACGGGGCCGGTCTGAAGCTTTCTTT.

This clonotype has only a few counts. The chain carries TRBV7-6 and TRBJ2-3; the match to TRBD2 covers 9 bases. J was trimmed by 6 bases and V by 3 bases; bases with no gene match: 13. CDR1 is SGHVS and CDR2 is FNYEAQ in the germline V gene. This CDR3 has 17 residues. CDR3 DNA: TGTGCCAGCAGCTTGGAAGGTATTAGCGGGAGTTCTGATACGCAGTATTTT. Its protein is CASSLEGISGSSDTQYF. The full variable domain, its missing parts supplied by reference TRBV7-6 and TRBJ2-3, is GAGVSQSPRYKVTKRGQDVALRCDPISGHVSLYWYRQALGQGPEFLTYFNYEAQQDKSGLPNDRFSAERPEGSISTLTIQRTEQRDSAMYRCASSLEGISGSSDTQYFGPGTRLTVL.

On this clonotype: At one end the junction does not follow the germline gene, possibly because of a read error. CDR3 residues: CASSLGSRGHTGELFF. CDR3 DNA sequence: TGTGCCAGCAGCTTGGGTAGCAGGGGGCACACCGGGGAGCTGTTTTTT. The chain has TRBV5-3 and TRBJ2-2, with 8 positions matching TRBD1. TRBV5-3 is given ORF status, its function remaining uncertain. The CDR3 consists of 16 residues.

This sequence joins TRBV9 and TRBJ2-1; maybe TRBD2 (5 bases). Trimming stripped 3 bases from V and 3 bases from J, with 19 bases between. CDR1 is SGDLS and CDR2 is YYNGEE in the germline V gene. The CDR3 is 17 amino acids. CDR3 nucleotide sequence: TGTGCCAGCAGCGCTACGTCGGTCCCCGAGGGCTACAATGAGCAGTTCTTC. Amino acids: CASSATSVPEGYNEQFF.

This clonotype was counted between two and nine times. This sequence joins TRBV7-8 and TRBJ1-4; D remains ambiguous. Trimming stripped 7 bases from V and 5 bases from J, with 11 bases between. The CDR3 runs to 13 residues. Germline V CDR1 and CDR2: SGHVS, FQNEAQ. Here the CDR3 reads CASNKQRNEKLFF. The DNA for the CDR3 is TGTGCCAGCAATAAACAGAGAAATGAAAAACTGTTTTTT.

The rearrangement links TRBV20-1 to TRBJ2-5; possibly TRBD2 for D (5 bases). V was clipped by 3 bases and J by 2 bases, with 13 bases between them. This CDR3 spans 14 amino acids. Germline V gives CDR1 DFQATT, CDR2 SNEGSKA (reference sequence). The CDR3 nucleotides read TGCAGTGCTAGGGCGGCCTCGGGGCAAGAGACCCAGTACTTC. Protein product: CSARAASGQETQYF.

A few counts support this clonotype. The chain uses TRBV7-3 and TRBJ2-7; D is uncertain. V lost 1 base and J lost 5, with 12 bases in between. This CDR3 comprises 14 residues. CDR1 is SGHTA and CDR2 is FQGTGA in the germline V gene. Written as DNA, the CDR3 is TGTGCCAGCAGCTTAAGTGGGCCATACGACGAGCAGTACTTC. As protein: CASSLSGPYDEQYF.

In its sample, this clonotype was seen a few times. V and J are TRBV27 and TRBJ2-1; D might be TRBD1 or TRBD2, each matching 5 bases. This CDR3 spans 17 amino acids. V lost 2 bases to trimming and J lost 6 bases, with 20 bases between them. The germline CDR1 and CDR2 sequences are MNHEY and SMNVEV (reference sequence). In DNA form, the CDR3 reads TGTGCCAGCAGTTTACCCCCGGGCAGGGTGAGGGGCAATGAGCAGTTCTTC. Amino acids: CASSLPPGRVRGNEQFF.

The V call is TRBV27, the J call TRBJ1-1; D not certain. Trimming took off 0 bases at V and 4 bases at J, with 6 bases between the two ends. CDR1 MNHEY and CDR2 SMNVEV come from the germline V gene (reference sequence). The length of the CDR3 is 13 residues. CDR3 DNA: TGTGCCAGCAGTTTATCGCAGGCCACTGAAGCTTTCTTT. Translating gives CASSLSQATEAFF.

This clonotype was detected a few times. The genes are TRBV12-5 and TRBJ1-5, with D perhaps matching TRBD1 (5 bases). Germline V gene sequence: CDR1 LGHNT, CDR2 FRNRAP. The germline V and J ends were trimmed by 1 base and 6 bases, with 16 bases remaining between them. There are 16 residues in the CDR3. CDR3 coding DNA: TGTGCTAGTGGTTTGGGTTCAGGGCTAAAGGGTCAGCCCCAGCATTTT. This codes for CASGLGSGLKGQPQHF. Full variable domain (outside the CDR3, taken from reference TRBV12-5 and TRBJ1-5): DARVTQTPRHKVTEMGQEVTMRCQPILGHNTVFWYRQTMMQGLELLAYFRNRAPLDDSGMPKDRFSAEMPDATLATLKIQPSEPRDSAVYFCASGLGSGLKGQPQHFGDGTRLSIL.

V usage is TRBV2 and J usage is TRBJ2-6; 8 positions agree with TRBD1. V was pared by 6 bases and J by 0 bases, with 7 bases of the junction left unmatched. CDR3 length equals 17 residues. CDR1 is SNHLY, CDR2 FYNNEI, per germline. The CDR3 bases are TGTGCCAGCAGGGGGACAGGTAGGCCCTCTGGGGCCAACGTCCTGACTTTC. This sequence encodes CASRGTGRPSGANVLTF.

This chain links TRBV7-9 with TRBJ2-5; TRBD1 matches 9 bases. The germline CDR1 and CDR2 sequences are SEHNR and FQNEAQ (reference sequence). V gave up 4 bases and J gave up 3 bases; unmatched junction bases: 9. The CDR3 has 16 amino acids. In DNA form, the CDR3 reads TGTGCCAGCAGCTCGCACCGCACAGGGGGCGAAGAGACCCAGTACTTC. Protein sequence: CASSSHRTGGEETQYF.

The CDR3 coding sequence is TGCGCCAGCAGCCAAGATCGTGAACAGGGCACTAATGAAAAACTGTTTTTT. It translates to CASSQDREQGTNEKLFF. V gene TRBV4-1 combines with J gene TRBJ1-4; D might be TRBD1 (6 bases). Deletions cut 0 bases from V and 2 bases from J, with 13 bases between. CDR3 length equals 17 residues. The V gene's germline CDR1 is MGHRA and CDR2 YSYEKL.

This clonotype turned up a few times. The V gene is TRBV7-9, the J gene TRBJ1-5, with D possibly TRBD1 on 6 matching bases. The CDR3 length is 15 residues. The germline CDR1 and CDR2 sequences are SEHNR and FQNEAQ (reference sequence). Trimming took 1 base from V and 0 from J, leaving 7 bases between them. CDR3: CASSLGGHSNQPQHF. The CDR3 DNA is TGTGCCAGCAGCTTAGGGGGACATAGCAATCAGCCCCAGCATTTT.